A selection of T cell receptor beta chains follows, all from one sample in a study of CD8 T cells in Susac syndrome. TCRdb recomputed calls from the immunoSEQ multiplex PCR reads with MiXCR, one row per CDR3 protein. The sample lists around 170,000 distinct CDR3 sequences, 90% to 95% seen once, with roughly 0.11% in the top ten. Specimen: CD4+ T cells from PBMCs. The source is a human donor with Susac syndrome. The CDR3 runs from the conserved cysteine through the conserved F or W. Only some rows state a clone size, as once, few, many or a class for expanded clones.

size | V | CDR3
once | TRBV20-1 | CSASWAGREDNQPQHF
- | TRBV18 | CASSRAGKDSPLHF
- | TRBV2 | CASRLGETEAFF
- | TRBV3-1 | CASSPRVGASNYGYTF
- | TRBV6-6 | CASSYGTANNEQFF
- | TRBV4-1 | CASSQVPGDTEAFF
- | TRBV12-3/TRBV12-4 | CASRRPNTGELFF
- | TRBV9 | CASSVLEGYEQYF
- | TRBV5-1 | CASSLEGRSSGNTIYF
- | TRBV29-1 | CSVGTGALGNNEELFF
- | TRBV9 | CASSTSRGGRYGYTF
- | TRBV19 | CASSMGQGLNQPQHF
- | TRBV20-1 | CSASKTADNSPLHF
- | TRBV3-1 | CASTDSPMNTEAFF
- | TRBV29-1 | CSVGDIINQPQHF
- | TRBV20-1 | CSAGGSGTDTQYF
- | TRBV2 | CASRSDSLNTEAFF
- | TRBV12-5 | CASRPGQNQPQHF
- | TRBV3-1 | CASSQVIRAGTQETQYF
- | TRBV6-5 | CASSSFGGSRETQYF
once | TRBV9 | CASSMGMGETQYF
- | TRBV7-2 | CASSRYRGTSEEQYF
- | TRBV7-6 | CASSAKDTQYF
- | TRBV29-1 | CSGGPTGDSYGYTF
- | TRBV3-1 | CASSRSGGASDTQYF
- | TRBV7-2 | CASSLVNWQETQYF
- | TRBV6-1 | CATTGYGEQFF
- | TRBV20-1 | CSAMGEQYF
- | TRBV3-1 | CASSQGGSQFF
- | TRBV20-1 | CSASTGYQNIQYF
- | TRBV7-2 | CASSSGDTRTDTQYF
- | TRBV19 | CASSSTGPKPQHF
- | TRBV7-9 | CATLAGAKNIQYF
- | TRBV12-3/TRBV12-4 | CASSPGEQETQYF
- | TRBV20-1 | CSAWSGEGTDTQYF
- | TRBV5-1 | CASSLTHGGETQYF
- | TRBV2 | CASSKTGYEQYF
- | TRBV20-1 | CSARPFSAGISYEQYF
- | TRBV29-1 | CSVGQTYEQYF
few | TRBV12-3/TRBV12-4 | CASSPGLNEKLFF
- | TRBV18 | CASSPRIGQGAYNEQFF
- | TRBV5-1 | CASSGTQQETQYF
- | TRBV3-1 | CASSQFSYNEQFF
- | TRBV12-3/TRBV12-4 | CASSLTNQPQHF
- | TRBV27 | CAISSSGGAGANVLTF
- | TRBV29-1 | CSVNSQETQYF
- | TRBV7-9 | CAPGLAGGNEQFF
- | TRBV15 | CATSMRGAAYEQYF
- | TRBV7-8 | CASSYGWDRTDTQYF